The entry below gives a single T cell receptor beta chain sequence along with its context. Its antigen is still unknown. This CDR3 is built from 15 residues. CDR1 is SGHVS, CDR2 FNYEAQ, per germline. V gave up 3 bases and J gave up 6 bases; unmatched junction bases: 5. The data originate from a study of T cells in Graves' hyperthyroidism and ophthalmopathy. Using RNA transcripts as the source, TCR beta CDR3 regions were amplified. The HTBI primer set was used in a first-round RT-PCR of the TCR CDR3. TCRdb called the multiplex PCR reads again in MiXCR, with one record for every CDR3 protein. The data hold about 420,000 distinct CDR3 sequences, with 12% to 15% observed a single time. Study-level findings and limits: Among thyroid clonotypes expanded above 0.001, most also appeared in blood.

This sequence originates from a woman aged 18-29 years with Graves' hyperthyroidism. Sequencing was performed on blood. This chain uses TRBV7-6 with TRBJ2-2, with 9 positions matching TRBD1. The CDR3 loop reads CASSFGTGRAGELFF. CDR3 nucleotide sequence: TGTGCCAGCAGCTTCGGGACAGGGAGGGCCGGGGAGCTGTTTTTT.